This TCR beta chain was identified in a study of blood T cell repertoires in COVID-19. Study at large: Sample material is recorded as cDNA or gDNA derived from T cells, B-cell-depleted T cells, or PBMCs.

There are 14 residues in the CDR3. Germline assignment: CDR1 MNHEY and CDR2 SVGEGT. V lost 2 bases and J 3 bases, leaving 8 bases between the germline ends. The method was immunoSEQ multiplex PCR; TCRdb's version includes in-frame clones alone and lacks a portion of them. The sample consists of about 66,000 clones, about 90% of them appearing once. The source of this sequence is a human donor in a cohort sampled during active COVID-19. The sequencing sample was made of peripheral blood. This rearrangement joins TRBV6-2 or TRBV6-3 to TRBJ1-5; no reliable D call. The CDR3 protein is CASSYGQFNQPQHF. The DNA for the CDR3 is TGTGCCAGCAGTTACGGGCAGTTCAATCAGCCCCAGCATTTT.